The entry that follows covers one TCR beta chain sequence. Germline V gene lookup returns CDR1 SNHLY and CDR2 FYNNEI. Trimming took off 9 bases at V and 1 base at J, with 7 bases between the two ends. The CDR3 consists of 12 residues. These data are taken from a study of T cell changes during pregnancy in multiple sclerosis. Here immunoSEQ multiplex PCR was the method, and the copy in TCRdb shows in-frame clones only, minus some. Of approximately 52,000 clones in the sample, approximately 85% were seen once. V and J are TRBV2 and TRBJ1-3; the D gene is possibly TRBD1 (5 bases). The specimen comprised CD4+ T cells from peripheral blood mononuclear cells, sampled in the second trimester of pregnancy. The clonotype originates from a female donor with multiple sclerosis, enrolled in a pregnancy study. The CDR3: CASQGSGNTIYF. In DNA, the CDR3 is TGTGCCAGTCAGGGATCTGGAAACACCATATATTTT.